This TCR beta chain was sequenced in a study of T cells in Graves' hyperthyroidism and ophthalmopathy. RNA transcripts provided the source from which TCR beta CDR3 regions were amplified. A first-round RT-PCR of the TCR CDR3 used the HTBI primer set. Each CDR3 protein is one row after TCRdb ran MiXCR on the multiplex PCR reads. The table lists about 480,000 distinct CDR3 sequences, around 22% of them singletons. CDR1 and CDR2 (germline): SQVTM, ANQGSEA. The length of the CDR3 is 13 residues. V lost 4 bases and J lost 4, with 13 bases in between. This clonotype was obtained from a woman aged 30 to 39 with Graves' ophthalmopathy. This chain joins TRBV29-1 and TRBJ1-1; D unclear. The sequenced sample was blood. CDR3 sequence reads: CSVAGQLGTEAFF. Written as DNA, the CDR3 is TGCAGCGTTGCGGGTCAGTTAGGCACTGAAGCTTTCTTT.